This TCR beta chain stems from a study of blood T cell repertoires in COVID-19. Study summary: T cells, B-cell-depleted T cells, or PBMCs provided the cDNA or gDNA that served as material.

This clone was counted between two and nine times. In the original workflow: Amplifying reference gene primers gave estimates of nucleated cell counts. Assay: immunoSEQ multiplex PCR; the TCRdb copy retains only in-frame clones and omits some. V and J calls plus clone size are reproduced from that table; the DNA served to infer D and trimming. The repertoire consists of roughly 180,000 clones, with more than 70% occurring once and the leading ten covering roughly 10%. The length of the CDR3 is 16 residues. Germline-derived CDR1 and CDR2 are WSHSY and SAAADI. Trimming removed 0 bases at V and 5 bases at J, with 17 bases between.

This chain joins TRBV10-2 and TRBJ2-7, with a possible D match to TRBD1 (5 bases). The sequencing input was peripheral blood. This clonotype was sampled from a woman older than 75 with active or convalescent COVID-19. The DNA of the CDR3 is TGCGCCAGCAGTGAGTCGGGTCAGGGTCGACCCCACGAGCAGTACTTC. Protein product: CASSESGQGRPHEQYF.